This T cell receptor beta chain stems from a study of shared clonotypes between healthy human individuals. Study context: For every donor, three CD4 naive, three CD4 memory, two CD8 naive and one CD8 memory plates were used. Whole-study findings and limits: When compared with the clonotypes that were shared by all four sorted-subset donors, the non-shared clonotypes turned out to have lower generation probabilities.

The germline V gene encodes CDR1 MNHEY and CDR2 SMNVEV (reference sequence). V was shortened by 1 base and J by 8 bases, with 12 bases between the two germline ends. The CDR3 consists of 14 residues. Sequencing was at deep level. The table came from immunoSEQ multiplex PCR; TCRdb's copy has only in-frame clones and leaves some out. This sample yields over 2,000,000 clones, of which roughly 93% are seen a single time; less than 2% belongs to the top ten. In the case of this clone: The antigen is undetermined.

Terminally differentiated effector memory CD45RA+ cells were excluded by CCR7 positive selection of CD45RO-negative cells. Healthy adults negative for HIV, lacking recent acute infections or vaccinations, served as donors. This TCR was sampled from a man in his late teens or twenties in good health. Some clones in this sample may be carry-over from other donors' samples. The sample was naive CD8+ T cells from PBMCs. The chain recombines TRBV27 with TRBJ2-1; D may be TRBD1 (5 bases). CDR3 amino acids: CASSLWGSGDEQFF. The DNA of the CDR3 is TGTGCCAGCAGTTTATGGGGCTCCGGCGATGAGCAGTTCTTC.